This T cell receptor beta chain was captured by sequencing in a study of cytomegalovirus exposure and HLA in healthy donors. As for the study in general: A prior analysis found 117 million unique TCR beta sequences from approximately 190 million T cells.

The germline V gene encodes CDR1 KGHSH and CDR2 LQKENI. The CDR3 extends over 14 amino acids. Germline trimming cut 2 bases from V and 5 bases from J; bases unmatched to any gene: 5. The PCR made use of 60 Vbeta and 13 Jbeta primers. Measured with immunoSEQ multiplex PCR; TCRdb has only the in-frame clones, and not every one. The repertoire holds nearly 110,000 clones, with more than 65% as singletons. This sequence was found in a woman aged 45-59 years in good health and CMV-seropositive. Sample: PBMCs. This chain uses TRBV18 with TRBJ1-1, with 7 bases matching TRBD1. The CDR3 sequence is CASSPIQGGTEAFF. CDR3 bases: TGTGCCAGCTCACCAATTCAGGGGGGTACTGAAGCTTTCTTT.